This T cell receptor beta chain appears in the sequencing data of a study of PD-1 blockade in classical Hodgkin lymphoma. Overall study context: Patients in the cohort were put on intravenous nivolumab, 3 mg/kg every 2 weeks. Study results and limitations: Reported findings placed baseline TCR diversity lower in newly diagnosed patients (compared with healthy donors). With CD4+ cells, TCR diversity rose significantly by C4D1, but not with CD8+ cells. Patients starting nivolumab under 1 year after ASCT were excluded.

Method: immunoSEQ multiplex PCR; TCRdb's copy keeps in-frame clones and lacks some. The sample has 6,000 to 8,000 clones, about 89% seen once. As to this clone: The antigen is not known.

V lost 3 bases, J lost 6 bases, and 4 bases stayed unmatched. CDR1 LGHNT and CDR2 FRNRAP come from the germline V gene. The CDR3 is 14 residues long. Time point here: cycle 4 day 1 (C4D1), after less than 7 weeks of nivolumab. Following autologous stem cell transplantation, relapse occurred in every patient, and exposure to brentuximab vedotin varied. Purification of CD4+ T cells from thawed PBMCs was achieved by magnetic negative selection. The chain joins TRBV12-5 to TRBJ1-3; 8 bases are a match to TRBD1. This TCR was recovered from a human donor with classical Hodgkin lymphoma. This sample comprised CD4+ T cells from blood, obtained before the fourth cycle of nivolumab. The CDR3 here is CASGLRTGINTIYF. The CDR3 DNA is TGTGCTAGTGGTTTAAGGACAGGGATAAACACCATATATTTT.